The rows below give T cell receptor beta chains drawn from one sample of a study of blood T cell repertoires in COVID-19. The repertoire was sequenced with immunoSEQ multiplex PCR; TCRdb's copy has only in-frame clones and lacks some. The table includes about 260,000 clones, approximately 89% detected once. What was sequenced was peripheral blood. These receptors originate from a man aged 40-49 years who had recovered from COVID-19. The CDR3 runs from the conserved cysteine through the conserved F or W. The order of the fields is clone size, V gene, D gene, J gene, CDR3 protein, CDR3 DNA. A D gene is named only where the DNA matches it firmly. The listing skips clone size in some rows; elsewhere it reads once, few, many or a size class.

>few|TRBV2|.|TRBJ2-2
CASLGNTGELFF
TGTGCCAGCCTAGGGAACACCGGGGAGCTGTTTTTT
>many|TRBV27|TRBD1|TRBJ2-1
CASSPQGKGSGNEQFF
TGTGCCAGCAGTCCACAGGGGAAGGGGAGCGGCAATGAGCAGTTCTTC
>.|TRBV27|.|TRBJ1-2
CASSTFRGNYGYTF
TGTGCCAGCAGTACTTTCAGGGGTAACTATGGCTACACCTTC
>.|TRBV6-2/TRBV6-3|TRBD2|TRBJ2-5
CASSRGLAGAQETQYF
TGTGCCAGCAGCCGTGGACTAGCGGGGGCCCAAGAGACCCAGTACTTC
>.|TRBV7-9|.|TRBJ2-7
CASSLNGGTYEQYF
TGTGCCAGCAGCTTAAATGGAGGGACCTACGAGCAGTACTTC
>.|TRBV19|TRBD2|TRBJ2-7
CASSGRLAGFSYEQYF
TGTGCCAGTAGCGGTCGACTAGCGGGTTTCTCCTACGAGCAGTACTTC
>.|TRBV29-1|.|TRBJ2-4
CSVYAKNIQYF
TGCAGCGTCTATGCCAAAAACATTCAGTACTTC
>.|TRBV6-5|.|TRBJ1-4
CASRRGQGTNEKLFF
TGTGCCAGCCGTAGGGGCCAGGGGACTAATGAAAAACTGTTTTTT
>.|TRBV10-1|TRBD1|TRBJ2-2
CARGTGGTGELFF
TGCGCCAGGGGGACAGGGGGCACCGGGGAGCTGTTTTTT
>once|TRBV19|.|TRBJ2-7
CASSIMEGAYEQYF
TGTGCCAGTAGTATTATGGAGGGCGCCTACGAGCAGTACTTC
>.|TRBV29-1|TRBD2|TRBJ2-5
CSVGTSGRKIGETQYF
TGCAGCGTTGGGACTAGCGGGAGAAAAATCGGAGAGACCCAGTACTTC
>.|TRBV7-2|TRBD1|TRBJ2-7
CASSGPDRQKQYF
TGTGCCAGCAGCGGACCGGACAGGCAGAAGCAGTACTTC
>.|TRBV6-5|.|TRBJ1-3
CASSYWGPFAGNTIYF
TGTGCCAGCAGTTACTGGGGCCCGTTCGCTGGAAACACCATATATTTT
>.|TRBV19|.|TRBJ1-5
CASSIASYQPQHF
TGTGCCAGTAGTATAGCCTCCTATCAGCCCCAGCATTTT
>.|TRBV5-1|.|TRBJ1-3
CASSLGQVVGGNTIYF
TGCGCCAGCAGCTTGGGACAGGTGGTGGGTGGAAACACCATATATTTT
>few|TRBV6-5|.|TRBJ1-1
CASSYQGRNTEAFF
TGTGCCAGCAGTTACCAGGGCAGGAACACTGAAGCTTTCTTT
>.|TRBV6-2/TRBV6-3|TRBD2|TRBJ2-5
CASSYSSGGETQYF
TGTGCCAGCAGTTACTCGAGCGGGGGAGAGACCCAGTACTTC
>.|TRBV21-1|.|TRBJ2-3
CASSNRAGGTDTQYF
TGTGCCAGCAGCAATCGGGCGGGGGGGACAGATACGCAGTATTTT
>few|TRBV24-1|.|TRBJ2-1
CATSDFRGEQFF
TGTGCCACCAGTGATTTCCGGGGTGAGCAGTTCTTC
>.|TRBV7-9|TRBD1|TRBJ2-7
CASTARDRGGEQYF
TGTGCCAGCACTGCCCGGGACAGGGGAGGCGAGCAGTACTTC
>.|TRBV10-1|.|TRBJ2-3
CATSSGGADTQYF
TGCGCCACCTCTTCGGGGGGCGCAGATACGCAGTATTTT
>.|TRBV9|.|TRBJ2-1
CASSVTSDEQFF
TGTGCCAGCAGCGTAACGTCAGATGAGCAGTTCTTC
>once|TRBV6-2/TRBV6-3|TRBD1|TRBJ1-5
CASSWDRDNQPQHF
TGTGCCAGCAGTTGGGACAGGGACAATCAGCCCCAGCATTTT
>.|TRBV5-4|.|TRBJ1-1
CASSLGEEWNTEAFF
TGTGCCAGCAGCTTGGGGGAGGAGTGGAACACTGAAGCTTTCTTT
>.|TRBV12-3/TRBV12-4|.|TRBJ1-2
CASSLEYNYGYTF
TGTGCCAGCAGTTTGGAGTATAACTATGGCTACACCTTC
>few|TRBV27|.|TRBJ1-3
CASSLTYSFGNTIYF
TGTGCCAGCAGTTTAACCTACAGTTTCGGAAACACCATATATTTT
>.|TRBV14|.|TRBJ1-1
CASRPLRGPMNTEAFF
TGTGCCAGCAGACCCCTAAGGGGCCCGATGAACACTGAAGCTTTCTTT
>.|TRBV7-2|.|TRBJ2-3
CASSLALAGAITDTQYF
TGTGCCAGCAGCTTAGCGCTTGCGGGGGCAATCACAGATACGCAGTATTTT
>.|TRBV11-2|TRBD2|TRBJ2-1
CASSLAGLAGVEQFF
TGTGCCAGCAGCTTAGCGGGACTAGCGGGGGTGGAGCAGTTCTTC
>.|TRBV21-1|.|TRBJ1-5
CASSLACRENQPQHF
TGTGCCAGCAGCCTCGCCTGCAGGGAAAATCAGCCCCAGCATTTT
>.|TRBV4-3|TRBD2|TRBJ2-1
CASSQGLTSGRKYEQFF
TGCGCCAGCAGCCAGGGGCTGACTAGCGGGAGAAAGTATGAGCAGTTCTTC
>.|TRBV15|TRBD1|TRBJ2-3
CATSTRGLGDTQYF
TGTGCCACCAGCACTAGGGGGCTTGGAGATACGCAGTATTTT
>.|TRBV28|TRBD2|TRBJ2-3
CASPGRGRAVDTQYF
TGTGCCAGCCCTGGTCGGGGGAGGGCCGTAGATACGCAGTATTTT
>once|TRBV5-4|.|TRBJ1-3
CASSLGGAPGNTIYF
TGTGCCAGCAGCTTGGGCGGGGCCCCTGGAAACACCATATATTTT
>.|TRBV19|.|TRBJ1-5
CASTLPAGQPQHF
TGTGCCAGTACCCTTCCTGCGGGGCAGCCCCAGCATTTT
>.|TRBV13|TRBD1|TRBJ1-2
CASSLGQGHYGYTF
TGTGCCAGCAGCTTGGGACAGGGTCACTATGGCTACACCTTC
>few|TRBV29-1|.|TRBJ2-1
CTIRRGLAGDEQFF
TGCACTATCCGGAGGGGTCTAGCAGGCGATGAGCAGTTCTTC
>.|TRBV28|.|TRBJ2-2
CAAKEAGELFF
TGTGCCGCTAAAGAAGCCGGGGAGCTGTTTTTT
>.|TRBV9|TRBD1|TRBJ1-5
CASSAGGGNQPQHF
TGTGCCAGCAGCGCAGGGGGCGGGAATCAGCCCCAGCATTTT
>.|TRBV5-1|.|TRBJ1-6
CASSLGRADKALHF
TGCGCCAGCAGCTTGGGCAGGGCAGACAAGGCCCTCCACTTT
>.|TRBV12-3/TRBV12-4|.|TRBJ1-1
CASSVTVEAFF
TGTGCCAGCAGTGTGACAGTTGAAGCTTTCTTT
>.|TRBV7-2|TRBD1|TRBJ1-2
CASSSPFPGTGGGGYTF
TGTGCCAGCAGCTCGCCGTTTCCCGGGACAGGGGGCGGCGGCTACACCTTC
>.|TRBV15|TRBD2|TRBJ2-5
CATSFSGGGWMETQYF
TGTGCCACCAGCTTTAGCGGGGGGGGCTGGATGGAGACCCAGTACTTC
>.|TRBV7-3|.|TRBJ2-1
CASSPSRSNEQFF
TGTGCCAGCAGCCCCAGCCGGAGCAATGAGCAGTTCTTC
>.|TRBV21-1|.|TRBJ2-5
CASSKGRAVQETQYF
TGTGCCAGCAGCAAAGGGAGAGCTGTACAAGAGACCCAGTACTTC
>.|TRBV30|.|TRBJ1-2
CAWSVISSGYTF
TGTGCCTGGAGTGTCATCTCGAGTGGCTACACCTTC
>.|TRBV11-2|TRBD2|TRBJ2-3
CASSLGTSGGYTQYF
TGTGCCAGCAGCTTAGGGACTAGCGGGGGGTATACGCAGTATTTT
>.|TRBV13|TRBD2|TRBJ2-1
CASSPGDYHNEQFF
TGTGCCAGCAGCCCGGGGGACTACCACAATGAGCAGTTCTTC
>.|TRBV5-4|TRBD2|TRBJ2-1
CASSPPGGTRRNNEQFF
TGTGCCAGCAGCCCGCCGGGTGGGACTAGGAGAAACAATGAGCAGTTCTTC
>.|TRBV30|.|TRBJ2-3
CAWSVLGLSTDTQYF
TGTGCCTGGAGTGTACTGGGGCTAAGCACAGATACGCAGTATTTT
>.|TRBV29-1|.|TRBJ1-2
CSVEDLRLGGYTF
TGCAGCGTTGAAGATCTCAGGCTGGGTGGCTACACCTTC
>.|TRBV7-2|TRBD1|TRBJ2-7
CASSPIRPGGIWEQYF
TGTGCCAGCAGCCCTATTCGGCCAGGGGGCATATGGGAGCAGTACTTC
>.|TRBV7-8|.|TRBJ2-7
CASSLAGESHEQYF
TGTGCCAGCAGCTTAGCGGGAGAGAGCCACGAGCAGTACTTC
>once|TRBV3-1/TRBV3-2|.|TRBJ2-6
CASSQAFSGANVLTF
TGTGCCAGCAGCCAAGCGTTCTCTGGGGCCAACGTCCTGACTTTC
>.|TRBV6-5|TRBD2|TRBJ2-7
CASSYGGVGTYEQYF
TGTGCCAGCAGTTATGGGGGGGTGGGAACCTACGAGCAGTACTTC
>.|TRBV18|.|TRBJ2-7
CASSPFLSEQYF
TGTGCCAGCTCACCCTTCCTCTCCGAGCAGTACTTC
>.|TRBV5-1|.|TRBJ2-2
CASSQGGTGELFF
TGCGCCAGCAGCCAGGGCGGCACCGGGGAGCTGTTTTTT
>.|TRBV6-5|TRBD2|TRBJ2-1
CASRGLAGARNEQFF
TGTGCCAGCAGGGGACTAGCGGGAGCCCGCAATGAGCAGTTCTTC
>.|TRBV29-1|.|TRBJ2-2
CSVGDYRATGELFF
TGCAGCGTTGGAGATTACAGGGCCACCGGGGAGCTGTTTTTT
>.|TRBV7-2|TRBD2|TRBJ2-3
CASSFRGGRTDTQYF
TGTGCCAGCAGCTTCCGGGGGGGACGCACAGATACGCAGTATTTT